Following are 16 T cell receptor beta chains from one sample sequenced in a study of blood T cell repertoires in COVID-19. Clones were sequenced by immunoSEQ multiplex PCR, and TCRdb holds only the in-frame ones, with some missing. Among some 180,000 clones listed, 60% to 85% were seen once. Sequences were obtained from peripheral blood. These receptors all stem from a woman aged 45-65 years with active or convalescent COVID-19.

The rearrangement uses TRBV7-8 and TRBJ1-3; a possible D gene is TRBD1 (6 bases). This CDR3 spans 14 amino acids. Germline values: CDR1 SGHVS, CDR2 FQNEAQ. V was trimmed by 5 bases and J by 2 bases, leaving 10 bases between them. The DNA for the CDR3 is TGTGCCAGCAGCCGAGGACAGCCTGGAAACACCATATATTTT. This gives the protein CASSRGQPGNTIYF.

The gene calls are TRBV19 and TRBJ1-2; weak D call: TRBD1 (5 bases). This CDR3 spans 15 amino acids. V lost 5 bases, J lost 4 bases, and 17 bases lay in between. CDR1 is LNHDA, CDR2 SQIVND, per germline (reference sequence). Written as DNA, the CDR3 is TGTGCCAGTAGTCCCCGCGGGGACCTCTCCTATGGCTACACCTTC. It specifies CASSPRGDLSYGYTF.

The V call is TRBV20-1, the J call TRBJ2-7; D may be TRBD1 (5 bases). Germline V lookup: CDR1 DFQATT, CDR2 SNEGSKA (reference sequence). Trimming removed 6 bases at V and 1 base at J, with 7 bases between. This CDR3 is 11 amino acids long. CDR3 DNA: TGCAGTGCCAGACAGTCCTACGAGCAGTACTTC. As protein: CSARQSYEQYF.

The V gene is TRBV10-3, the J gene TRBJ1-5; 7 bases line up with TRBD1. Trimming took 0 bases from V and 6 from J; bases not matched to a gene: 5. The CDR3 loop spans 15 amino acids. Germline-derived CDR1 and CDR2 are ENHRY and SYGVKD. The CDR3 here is CAISESRTGVQPQHF. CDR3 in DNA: TGTGCCATCAGTGAGTCGAGAACAGGGGTTCAGCCCCAGCATTTT.

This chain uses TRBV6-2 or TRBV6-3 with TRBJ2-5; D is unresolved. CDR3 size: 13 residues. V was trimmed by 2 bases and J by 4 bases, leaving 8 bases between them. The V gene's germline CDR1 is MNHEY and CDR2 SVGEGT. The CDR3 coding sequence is TGTGCCAGCAGTTACGGAGCGATAGAGACCCAGTACTTC. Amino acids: CASSYGAIETQYF.

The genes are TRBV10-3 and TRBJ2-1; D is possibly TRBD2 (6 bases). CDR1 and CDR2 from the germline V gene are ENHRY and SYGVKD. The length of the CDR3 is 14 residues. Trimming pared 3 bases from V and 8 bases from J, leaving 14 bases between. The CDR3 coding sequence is TGTGCCATCAGTGACCTACGGGGGAGCGATGAGCAGTTCTTC. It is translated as CAISDLRGSDEQFF.

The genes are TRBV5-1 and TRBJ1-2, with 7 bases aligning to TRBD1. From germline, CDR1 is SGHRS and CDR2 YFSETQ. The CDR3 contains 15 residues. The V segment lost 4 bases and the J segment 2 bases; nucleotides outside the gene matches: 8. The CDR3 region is CASSTRTGVNYGYTF. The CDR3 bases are TGCGCCAGCAGCACTCGGACAGGAGTAAACTATGGCTACACCTTC.

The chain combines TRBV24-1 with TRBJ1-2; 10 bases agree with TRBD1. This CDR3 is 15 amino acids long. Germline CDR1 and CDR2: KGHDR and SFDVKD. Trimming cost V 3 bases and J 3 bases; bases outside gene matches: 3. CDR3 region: CATSDTGTGDYGYTF. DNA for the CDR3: TGTGCCACCAGTGATACCGGGACAGGGGACTATGGCTACACCTTC.

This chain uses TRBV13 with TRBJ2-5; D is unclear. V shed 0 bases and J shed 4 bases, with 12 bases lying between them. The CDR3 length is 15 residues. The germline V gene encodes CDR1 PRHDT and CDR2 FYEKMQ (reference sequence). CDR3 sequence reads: CASSLGRSRGETQYF. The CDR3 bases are TGTGCCAGCAGCTTAGGTCGGTCCCGCGGAGAGACCCAGTACTTC.

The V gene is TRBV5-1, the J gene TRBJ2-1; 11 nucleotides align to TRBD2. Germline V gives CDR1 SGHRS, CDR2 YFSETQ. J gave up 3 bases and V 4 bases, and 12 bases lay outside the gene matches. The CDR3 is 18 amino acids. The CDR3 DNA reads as TGCGCCAGCAGCCCACTAGCGGGAGTCTCCCTTTTCTACAATGAGCAGTTCTTC. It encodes CASSPLAGVSLFYNEQFF.

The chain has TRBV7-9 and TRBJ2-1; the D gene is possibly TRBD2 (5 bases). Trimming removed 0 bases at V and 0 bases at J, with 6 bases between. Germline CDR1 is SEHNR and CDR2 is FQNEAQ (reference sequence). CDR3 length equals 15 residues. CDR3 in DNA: TGTGCCAGCAGCTTAGCGGGGAGCTCCTACAATGAGCAGTTCTTC. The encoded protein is CASSLAGSSYNEQFF.

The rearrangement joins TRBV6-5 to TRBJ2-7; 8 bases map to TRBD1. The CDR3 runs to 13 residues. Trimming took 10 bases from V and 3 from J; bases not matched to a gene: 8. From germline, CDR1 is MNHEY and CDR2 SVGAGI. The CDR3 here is CATDGTGIYEQYF. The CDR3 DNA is TGTGCCACCGATGGGACAGGTATCTACGAGCAGTACTTC.

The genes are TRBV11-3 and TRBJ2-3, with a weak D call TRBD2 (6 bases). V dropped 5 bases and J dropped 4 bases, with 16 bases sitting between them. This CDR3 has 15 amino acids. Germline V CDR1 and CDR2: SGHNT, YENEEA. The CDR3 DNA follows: TGTGCCAGCAGCGCTAACGGGGGATACGCAGATACGCAGTATTTT. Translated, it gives CASSANGGYADTQYF. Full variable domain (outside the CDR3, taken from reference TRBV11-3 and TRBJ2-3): EAGVVQSPRYKIIEKKQPVAFWCNPISGHNTLYWYLQNLGQGPELLIRYENEEAVDDSQLPKDRFSAERLKGVDSTLKIQPAELGDSAVYLCASSANGGYADTQYFGPGTRLTVL.

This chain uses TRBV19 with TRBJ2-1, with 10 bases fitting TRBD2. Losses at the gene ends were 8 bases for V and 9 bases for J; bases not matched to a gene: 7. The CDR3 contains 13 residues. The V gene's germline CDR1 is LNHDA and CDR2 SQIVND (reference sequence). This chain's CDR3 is CASRLAGDLEQFF. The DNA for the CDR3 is TGTGCCAGTCGGCTAGCGGGAGATCTTGAGCAGTTCTTC.

The CDR3 is CATSQDRGRDTIYF. The CDR3 bases are TGTGCCACCAGCCAGGACAGGGGAAGGGACACCATATATTTT. The gene calls are TRBV15 and TRBJ1-3; 9 bases fit TRBD1. The junction had 7 bases not matched to a gene; V was cut back by 5 bases and J by 8 bases. Germline assignment: CDR1 LNHNV and CDR2 YYDKDF (reference sequence). This CDR3 region has 14 residues.

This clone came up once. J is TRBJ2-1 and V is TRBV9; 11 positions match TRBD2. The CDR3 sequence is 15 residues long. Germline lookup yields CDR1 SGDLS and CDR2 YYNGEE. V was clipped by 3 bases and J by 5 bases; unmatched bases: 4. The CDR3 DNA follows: TGTGCCAGCAGCGCCCGACTAGCGGGAAACAATGAGCAGTTCTTC. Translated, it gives CASSARLAGNNEQFF.